This T cell receptor (beta chain) appears in the sequencing data of a study of post-analysis software for immune sequencing data. TCR beta cDNA libraries had unique molecular identifiers. Out of roughly 0.85 to 11 million T cells, a few hundred thousand cDNA molecules were generated. TCRdb passed the PCR reads through MiXCR, listing each CDR3 protein once. The table records 250,000 to 300,000 distinct CDR3 sequences, less than 40% of them present only once. Study outcomes and limitations: Controls significantly exceeded multiple sclerosis patients in normalized Chao1 diversity. About five TRBV segments occurring more often in patients than controls included TRBV5-6, TRBV5-1 and TRBV20-1.

In this sample, this clonotype turned up many times. Its specificity is unknown. The CDR3 spans 14 residues. Trimming removed 6 bases at V and 2 bases at J, with 10 bases between. Germline CDR1 and CDR2: KGHDR and SFDVKD. The source material was blood. This sequence originates from a girl aged 10-17 years with multiple sclerosis. This chain uses TRBV24-1 with TRBJ2-1; the D is unclear. The CDR3 bases are TGTGCCACCAGTTCCTCTCAAACCTACAATGAGCAGTTCTTC. Translating it yields CATSSSQTYNEQFF.